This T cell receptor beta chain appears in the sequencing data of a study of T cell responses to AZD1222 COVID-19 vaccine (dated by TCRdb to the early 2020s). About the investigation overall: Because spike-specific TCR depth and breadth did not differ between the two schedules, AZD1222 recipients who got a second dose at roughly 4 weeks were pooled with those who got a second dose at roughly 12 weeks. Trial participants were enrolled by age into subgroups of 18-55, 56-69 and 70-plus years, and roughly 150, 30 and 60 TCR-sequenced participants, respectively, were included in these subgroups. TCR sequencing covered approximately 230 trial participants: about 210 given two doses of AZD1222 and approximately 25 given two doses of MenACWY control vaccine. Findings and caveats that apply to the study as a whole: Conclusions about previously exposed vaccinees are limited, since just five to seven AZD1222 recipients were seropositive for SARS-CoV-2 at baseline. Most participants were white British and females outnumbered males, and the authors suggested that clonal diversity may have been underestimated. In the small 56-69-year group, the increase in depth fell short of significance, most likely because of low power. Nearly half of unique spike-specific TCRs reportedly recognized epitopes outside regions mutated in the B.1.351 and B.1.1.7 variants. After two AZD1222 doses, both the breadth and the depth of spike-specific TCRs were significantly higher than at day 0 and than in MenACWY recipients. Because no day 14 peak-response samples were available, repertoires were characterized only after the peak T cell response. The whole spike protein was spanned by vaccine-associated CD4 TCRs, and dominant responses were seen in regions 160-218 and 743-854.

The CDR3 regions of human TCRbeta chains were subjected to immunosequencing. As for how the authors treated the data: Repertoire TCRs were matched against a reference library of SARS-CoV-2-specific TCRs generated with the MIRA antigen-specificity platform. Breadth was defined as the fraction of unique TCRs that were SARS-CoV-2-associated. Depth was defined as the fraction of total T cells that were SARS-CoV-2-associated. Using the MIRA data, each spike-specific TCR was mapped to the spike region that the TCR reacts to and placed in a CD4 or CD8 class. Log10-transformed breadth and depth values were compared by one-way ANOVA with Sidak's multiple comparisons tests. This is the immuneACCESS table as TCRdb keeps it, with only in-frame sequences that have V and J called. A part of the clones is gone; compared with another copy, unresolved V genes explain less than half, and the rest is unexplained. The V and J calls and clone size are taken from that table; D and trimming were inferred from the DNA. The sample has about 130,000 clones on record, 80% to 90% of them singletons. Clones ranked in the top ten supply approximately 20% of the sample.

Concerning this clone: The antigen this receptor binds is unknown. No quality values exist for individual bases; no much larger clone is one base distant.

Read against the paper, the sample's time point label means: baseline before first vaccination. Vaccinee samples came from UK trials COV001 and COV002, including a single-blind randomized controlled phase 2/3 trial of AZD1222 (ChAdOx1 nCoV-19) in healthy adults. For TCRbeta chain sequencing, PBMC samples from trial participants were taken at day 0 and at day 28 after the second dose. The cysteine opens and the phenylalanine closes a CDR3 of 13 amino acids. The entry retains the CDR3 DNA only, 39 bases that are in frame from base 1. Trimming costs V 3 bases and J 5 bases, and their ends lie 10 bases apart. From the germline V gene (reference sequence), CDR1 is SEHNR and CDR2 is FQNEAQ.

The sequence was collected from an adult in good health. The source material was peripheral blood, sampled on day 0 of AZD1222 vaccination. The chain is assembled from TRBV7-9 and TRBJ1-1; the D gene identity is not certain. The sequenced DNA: TGTGCCAGCAGCTTTGATAGCGAGACTGAAGCTTTCTTT. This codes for CASSFDSETEAFF.